The 3 T cell receptor beta chains below come from one sample, sequenced in a study of shared clonotypes between healthy human individuals. Sequencing was performed with immunoSEQ multiplex PCR; in TCRdb, only in-frame clones are kept and a portion is missing. The sample consists of millions of clones, 85% to 95% of them appearing once. The specimen sequenced was naive CD4+ T cells sorted from blood. Subset: CD45RA+ positively selected. The receptors derive from a man between 18 and 35 years old in good health.

This chain uses TRBV5-1 with TRBJ1-2; D ambiguous. The ends were cut back, 1 base at V and 3 bases at J, with 7 bases in the middle. The CDR3 is 13 amino acids. Germline-derived CDR1 and CDR2 are SGHRS and YFSETQ. CDR3 DNA sequence: TGCGCCAGCAGCTTGACGAACGACTATGGCTACACCTTC. Its translation: CASSLTNDYGYTF.

The chain has TRBV5-1 and TRBJ1-1, with D unclear. Trimming left V 0 bases short and J 2 bases short, with 8 bases between. The CDR3 is 14 amino acids. CDR1 and CDR2 (germline): SGHRS, YFSETQ. The CDR3 sequence: CASSLDISNTEAFF. In DNA, the CDR3 is TGCGCCAGCAGCTTGGACATATCTAACACTGAAGCTTTCTTT.

V gene TRBV5-6 combines with J gene TRBJ2-7; D is unclear. This CDR3 region has 13 residues. Germline V gene lookup returns CDR1 SGHDT and CDR2 YYEEEE. V was clipped by 3 bases and J by 2 bases, with 9 bases between them. This CDR3 reads CASSSVSTYEQYF. The CDR3 nucleotides are TGTGCCAGCAGCTCCGTCAGCACCTACGAGCAGTACTTC. Full variable domain (outside the CDR3, taken from reference TRBV5-6 and TRBJ2-7): DAGVTQSPTHLIKTRGQQVTLRCSPKSGHDTVSWYQQALGQGPQFIFQYYEEEERQRGNFPDRFSGHQFPNYSSELNVNALLLGDSALYLCASSSVSTYEQYFGPGTRLTVT.